Listed below are T cell receptor beta chains from one sample, sequenced in a study of blood T cell repertoires in COVID-19. TCRdb's table, derived via immunoSEQ multiplex PCR, lists solely in-frame clones and lacks some. The sample lists roughly 340,000 clones, 85% to 90% seen once, with more than 0.8% in the top ten. Sequenced material: PBMCs or T cells enriched from blood (not recorded which). These TCRs come from a man aged 18 to 30 who had recovered from COVID-19. Both conserved end residues are part of each CDR3. Fields, in order: clone size, D gene, J gene, V gene, CDR3 protein, CDR3 DNA. A D gene is named only where the DNA matches it firmly. Clone size is stated in some rows and not others, as once, few, many or a class when expanded.

abundance: -
d_gene: TRBD1
j_gene: TRBJ2-3
v_gene: TRBV5-1
CDR3aa: CASSLPQGVEGDTQYF
CDR3nt: TGCGCCAGCAGCCTGCCCCAGGGGGTAGAAGGAGATACGCAGTATTTT

abundance: -
d_gene: -
j_gene: TRBJ1-2
v_gene: TRBV5-6
CDR3aa: CASSWGGGYTF
CDR3nt: TGTGCCAGCAGCTGGGGGGGTGGCTACACCTTC

abundance: -
d_gene: TRBD2
j_gene: TRBJ2-6
v_gene: TRBV5-4
CDR3aa: CASSGLAGGISGANVLTF
CDR3nt: TGTGCCAGCAGCGGACTAGCGGGAGGAATCTCTGGGGCCAACGTCCTGACTTTC

abundance: -
d_gene: TRBD1
j_gene: TRBJ2-3
v_gene: TRBV7-9
CDR3aa: CASSLGDRAVTDTQYF
CDR3nt: TGTGCCAGCAGCTTAGGCGACAGGGCAGTCACAGATACGCAGTATTTT

abundance: -
d_gene: -
j_gene: TRBJ1-5
v_gene: TRBV21-1
CDR3aa: CASNQGDRTNQPQHF
CDR3nt: TGTGCCAGCAACCAGGGCGACAGAACCAATCAGCCCCAGCATTTT

abundance: -
d_gene: -
j_gene: TRBJ1-6
v_gene: TRBV5-1
CDR3aa: CASSLGIGRGEGVMNSPLHF
CDR3nt: TGCGCCAGCAGCTTGGGCATAGGAAGGGGCGAAGGGGTGATGAATTCACCCCTCCACTTT

abundance: -
d_gene: TRBD2
j_gene: TRBJ2-1
v_gene: TRBV10-1
CDR3aa: CASSEVLPGGGSYNEQFF
CDR3nt: TGCGCCAGCAGTGAGGTGCTTCCCGGCGGGGGCTCCTACAATGAGCAGTTCTTC

abundance: -
d_gene: TRBD1
j_gene: TRBJ2-7
v_gene: TRBV6-5
CDR3aa: CASSQYRGSYEQYF
CDR3nt: TGTGCCAGCAGTCAGTACAGGGGATCCTACGAGCAGTACTTC

abundance: -
d_gene: -
j_gene: TRBJ1-2
v_gene: TRBV20-1
CDR3aa: CSASNGEGTHGYTF
CDR3nt: TGCAGTGCTAGTAACGGGGAAGGGACACATGGCTACACCTTC

abundance: -
d_gene: TRBD1
j_gene: TRBJ1-1
v_gene: TRBV5-1
CDR3aa: CASSSGLTGSTEAFF
CDR3nt: TGCGCCAGCAGCTCAGGCCTGACAGGGTCCACTGAAGCTTTCTTT

abundance: once
d_gene: -
j_gene: TRBJ1-5
v_gene: TRBV7-6
CDR3aa: CASSLTGMGNQPQHF
CDR3nt: TGTGCCAGCAGCTTAACAGGGATGGGCAATCAGCCCCAGCATTTT

abundance: -
d_gene: -
j_gene: TRBJ2-1
v_gene: TRBV7-9
CDR3aa: CASSLEASASYNEQFF
CDR3nt: TGTGCCAGCAGCTTAGAGGCTAGCGCCTCCTACAATGAGCAGTTCTTC

abundance: -
d_gene: TRBD2
j_gene: TRBJ2-7
v_gene: TRBV6-5
CDR3aa: CASSYRLSGGVYEQYF
CDR3nt: TGTGCCAGCAGTTACCGGCTTTCCGGGGGGGTCTACGAGCAGTACTTC

abundance: -
d_gene: -
j_gene: TRBJ2-2
v_gene: TRBV3-1/TRBV3-2
CDR3aa: CASSQTRLMTNAGELFF
CDR3nt: TGTGCCAGCAGCCAGACCCGACTGATGACCAATGCCGGGGAGCTGTTTTTT

abundance: -
d_gene: -
j_gene: TRBJ2-5
v_gene: TRBV9
CDR3aa: CASSVGVSGQETQYF
CDR3nt: TGTGCCAGCAGCGTAGGTGTTAGCGGACAAGAGACCCAGTACTTC

abundance: -
d_gene: TRBD2
j_gene: TRBJ2-7
v_gene: TRBV5-1
CDR3aa: CASSGLAGVLDEQYF
CDR3nt: TGCGCCAGCAGCGGACTAGCGGGAGTTTTGGACGAGCAGTACTTC

abundance: -
d_gene: TRBD2
j_gene: TRBJ2-3
v_gene: TRBV5-4
CDR3aa: CASSLGLAGGKSTDTQYF
CDR3nt: TGTGCCAGCAGCCTCGGACTAGCGGGGGGCAAGAGCACAGATACGCAGTATTTT

abundance: -
d_gene: -
j_gene: TRBJ2-3
v_gene: TRBV9
CDR3aa: CASSVRQAGGTDTQYF
CDR3nt: TGTGCCAGCAGCGTAAGACAGGCAGGCGGCACAGATACGCAGTATTTT

abundance: -
d_gene: TRBD2
j_gene: TRBJ2-3
v_gene: TRBV5-1
CDR3aa: CASSPRGGTSTDTQYF
CDR3nt: TGCGCCAGCAGCCCACGGGGGGGGACTAGCACAGATACGCAGTATTTT

abundance: once
d_gene: -
j_gene: TRBJ1-1
v_gene: TRBV29-1
CDR3aa: CSVERGYNTEAFF
CDR3nt: TGCAGCGTTGAAAGGGGATACAACACTGAAGCTTTCTTT

abundance: -
d_gene: -
j_gene: TRBJ2-7
v_gene: TRBV7-9
CDR3aa: CASSLVPVHEQYF
CDR3nt: TGTGCCAGCAGCTTAGTCCCGGTCCACGAGCAGTACTTC

abundance: -
d_gene: -
j_gene: TRBJ1-6
v_gene: TRBV6-5
CDR3aa: CASSRGMNNSPLHF
CDR3nt: TGTGCCAGCAGTCGGGGGATGAATAATTCACCCCTCCACTTT